This T cell receptor (beta chain) is drawn from a study of CD8+CD57+ T cells in acquired aplastic anemia. In germline, CDR1 is MNHEY, CDR2 SVGAGI. CDR3 size: 17 residues. V dropped 0 bases and J dropped 5 bases, with 14 bases sitting between them. Patients included in sequencing had previously demonstrated CD8+CD57+ cell expansion by flow cytometry. Patients were treatment-naive when blood was sampled. Genomic DNA provided the template from which TCR beta VDJ and CDR3 profiles were obtained. MiXCR, applied by TCRdb to the reads, yields one record per CDR3 protein. The sample records around 430,000 distinct CDR3 sequences, around a third being singletons. Note on this clonotype: Its antigen is undetermined.

Study results and limitations: Patient and control CD8+ Simpson's diversity was not significantly different. Patients and controls shared 25 to 30 CD8+ CDR3 sequences.

The chain is built from TRBV6-5 and TRBJ1-6; D might be TRBD1 (5 bases). The TCR was taken from a human donor with aplastic anemia. Material: sorted CD4+, CD8+, or CD8+CD57+ T cells (not recorded which) from PBMCs. CDR3 nucleotide sequence: TGTGCCAGCAGTTACTCTCGGGGGTCCGTCCATAATTCACCCCTCCACTTT. Translated: CASSYSRGSVHNSPLHF.